This T cell receptor beta chain was sequenced in a study of early T cells in non-severe SARS-CoV-2 infection. The wider study: Whole-blood bulk RNA, unsorted, was sequenced, and chains were unpaired.

Remarks on this clonotype: Its target is not known.

The germline gives CDR1 SGHDT, CDR2 YYEEEE. This CDR3 spans 14 amino acids. V was shortened by 6 bases and J by 8 bases, with 18 bases between the two germline ends. Individually, cDNA molecules had unique molecular identifiers attached to them. One entry per CDR3 protein, called by TCRdb with MiXCR from the 5' RACE reads. The repertoire consists of about 89,000 distinct CDR3 sequences, with over 12% occurring once and the leading ten covering around 0.58%. The study, taken as a whole, reports: VDJdb-based matching was biased toward anti-spike CD8 responses and missed private and CD4 specificities.

The receptor was derived from an adult who was a healthcare worker with PCR-confirmed SARS-CoV-2 infection or an uninfected control (not recorded which). The material sequenced was whole blood. The gene calls are TRBV5-6 and TRBJ2-4; D is ambiguous. CDR3 in DNA: TGTGCCAGCACCCTGATGGACCGTCAGTACATTCAGTACTTC. It encodes CASTLMDRQYIQYF.